These T cell receptor beta chains were read from a single sample in a study of early T cells in non-severe SARS-CoV-2 infection. MiXCR, run by TCRdb on the 5' RACE reads, gives a single entry per CDR3 protein. The data show about 40,000 distinct CDR3 sequences, about 5.9% seen once. The source was whole blood, collected at baseline. All receptors derive from an adult who was a healthcare worker with PCR-confirmed SARS-CoV-2 infection or an uninfected control (not recorded which). The CDR3 runs from the conserved cysteine through the conserved F or W. D genes are given only for firm matches. The size entry is marked missing in some rows and otherwise reads once, few, many or a size class.

abundance | j_gene | v_gene | d_gene | CDR3aa | CDR3nt
- | TRBJ2-7 | TRBV7-2 | - | CASKVGDWDYEQYF | TGTGCCAGCAAAGTGGGGGACTGGGATTACGAGCAGTACTTC
many | TRBJ1-2 | TRBV28 | TRBD1 | CASSARDRAYGYTF | TGTGCCAGCAGTGCCAGGGACAGGGCCTATGGCTACACCTTC
few | TRBJ1-4 | TRBV29-1 | - | CSATGSEKLFF | TGCAGCGCTACAGGGTCTGAAAAACTGTTTTTT
many | TRBJ2-2 | TRBV30 | - | CAWSGEIGELFF | TGTGCCTGGAGCGGAGAAATCGGGGAGCTGTTTTTT
few | TRBJ2-7 | TRBV10-3 | - | CAIRDTGLYEQYF | TGTGCCATCAGAGATACAGGGCTATACGAGCAGTACTTC
- | TRBJ2-1 | TRBV6-4 | - | CASSDSLGREQFF | TGTGCCAGCAGTGACTCTTTGGGACGTGAGCAGTTCTTC
- | TRBJ2-7 | TRBV5-1 | - | CASALDREGYEQYF | TGCGCCAGTGCGTTGGACAGGGAGGGCTACGAGCAGTACTTC
- | TRBJ1-6 | TRBV12-3/TRBV12-4 | - | CASSLKGIKSPLHF | TGTGCCAGCAGCCTAAAGGGCATCAAATCACCCCTCCACTTT
- | TRBJ2-7 | TRBV3-1 | - | CASSQGGAAFYEQYF | TGTGCCAGCAGCCAAGGCGGGGCCGCCTTCTACGAGCAGTACTTC
- | TRBJ2-7 | TRBV11-2 | TRBD1 | CASSLLGQQIDEQYF | TGTGCCAGCAGCTTATTGGGACAGCAGATTGACGAGCAGTACTTC
few | TRBJ1-5 | TRBV30 | - | CAWSGQGYQPQHF | TGTGCCTGGAGTGGGCAGGGGTATCAGCCCCAGCATTTT
- | TRBJ2-1 | TRBV11-2 | TRBD2 | CASSLSPKRGGGNEQFF | TGTGCCAGCAGCTTATCCCCAAAGCGGGGGGGCGGGAATGAGCAGTTCTTC
- | TRBJ2-7 | TRBV12-5 | - | CASATTNSYEQYF | TGTGCTAGTGCCACCACCAACTCCTACGAGCAGTACTTC
few | TRBJ2-7 | TRBV13 | TRBD2 | CASSLRTSGTYEQYF | TGTGCCAGCAGCTTAAGGACTAGCGGGACTTACGAGCAGTACTTC
- | TRBJ2-3 | TRBV6-5 | TRBD1 | CASSYGWAGGTDTQYF | TGTGCCAGCAGTTACGGGTGGGCAGGGGGAACAGATACGCAGTATTTT
many | TRBJ1-5 | TRBV7-8 | - | CASSLLVANSNQPQHF | TGTGCCAGCAGCTTATTGGTAGCAAATAGCAATCAGCCCCAGCATTTT